This passage covers 19 T cell receptor beta chains from one sample sequenced in a study of control samples from healthy donors and cancer patients. Measured with immunoSEQ multiplex PCR; TCRdb has only the in-frame clones, and not every one. The table records approximately 100,000 clones, approximately 90% of them present only once. The sequenced sample consisted of blood. Source of these receptors: a human donor in good health. The donor label of this sample is uncertain.

The chain is built from TRBV14 and TRBJ2-1; D gene uncertain. Germline V gene data show CDR1 as SGHDN and CDR2 as FVKESK. Trimming stripped 3 bases from V and 10 bases from J, with 10 bases between. The CDR3 covers 12 residues. CDR3 sequence: CASSHLPLEQFF. The DNA of the CDR3 is TGTGCCAGCAGCCATCTTCCGCTAGAGCAGTTCTTC. The full variable domain, its missing parts supplied by reference TRBV14 and TRBJ2-1, is EAGVTQFPSHSVIEKGQTVTLRCDPISGHDNLYWYRRVMGKEIKFLLHFVKESKQDESGMPNNRFLAERTGGTYSTLKVQPAELEDSGVYFCASSHLPLEQFFGPGTRLTVL.

The CDR3 DNA reads TGTGCCATCAGTGAGTCTGAGGGAAATAATTCACCCCTCCACTTT. Translated: CAISESEGNNSPLHF. The rearrangement joins TRBV10-3 to TRBJ1-6; D is unclear. The germline V gene encodes CDR1 ENHRY and CDR2 SYGVKD. This CDR3 region has 15 residues. The germline V and J ends were trimmed by 0 bases and 5 bases, with 8 bases remaining between them.

The gene calls are TRBV9 and TRBJ1-1; no clear D. Per the germline V gene, CDR1 is SGDLS and CDR2 is YYNGEE. The CDR3 covers 14 residues. V was trimmed by 7 bases and J by 0 bases, leaving 13 bases between them. CDR3 protein: CASAIGSMNTEAFF. DNA of the CDR3: TGTGCCAGCGCAATTGGGTCAATGAACACTGAAGCTTTCTTT.

The V and J genes are TRBV14 and TRBJ1-2; D might be TRBD1 (5 bases). V dropped 4 bases and J dropped 7 bases, with 13 bases sitting between them. Germline CDR1 SGHDN, CDR2 FVKESK. The CDR3 is 13 amino acids. The CDR3: CASSPRVTVGYTF. The CDR3 DNA reads as TGTGCCAGCAGCCCCAGGGTCACCGTTGGCTACACCTTC.

The rearrangement links TRBV29-1 to TRBJ1-1; D is unresolved. Trimming stripped 3 bases from V and 7 bases from J, with 15 bases between. Per the germline V gene, CDR1 is SQVTM and CDR2 is ANQGSEA. The CDR3 sequence is 13 residues long. The CDR3 DNA follows: TGCAGCGTTGACCTGAGGTGGGAGATTGAAGCTTTCTTT. Encoded protein: CSVDLRWEIEAFF. The complete variable domain, with remaining parts taken from reference TRBV29-1 and TRBJ1-1, reads SAVISQKPSRDICQRGTSLTIQCQVDSQVTMMFWYRQQPGQSLTLIATANQGSEATYESGFVIDKFPISRPNLTFSTLTVSNMSPEDSSIYLCSVDLRWEIEAFFGQGTRLTVV.

The chain links TRBV11-2 to TRBJ2-2; 7 nucleotides agree with TRBD1. Germline CDR1 reads SGHAT; CDR2 reads FQNNGV. CDR3 length: 16 amino acids. Trimming at V came to 5 bases and at J to 4 bases, leaving 10 bases not matched to a gene. In nucleotides, the CDR3 is TGTGCCAGCAGCCAACGACAGGGCGCGCGCACCGGGGAGCTGTTTTTT. This codes for CASSQRQGARTGELFF. The complete variable domain, with remaining parts taken from reference TRBV11-2 and TRBJ2-2, reads EAGVAQSPRYKIIEKRQSVAFWCNPISGHATLYWYQQILGQGPKLLIQFQNNGVVDDSQLPKDRFSAERLKGVDSTLKIQPAKLEDSAVYLCASSQRQGARTGELFFGEGSRLTVL.

The count of this clone is one. The chain joins TRBV7-9 to TRBJ1-1; 9 bases map to TRBD1. The germline CDR1 and CDR2 sequences are SEHNR and FQNEAQ (reference sequence). V was clipped by 2 bases and J by 2 bases; unmatched bases: 6. The CDR3 is made up of 16 amino acids. The chain's CDR3 is CASSLSGTGTNTEAFF. CDR3 DNA: TGTGCCAGCAGCTTATCCGGGACAGGGACCAACACTGAAGCTTTCTTT.

This chain links TRBV19 with TRBJ2-6; TRBD1 aligns across 9 bases. V dropped 6 bases and J dropped 0; count of bases not matched to a gene: 6. This CDR3 is 17 amino acids long. Germline lookup yields CDR1 LNHDA and CDR2 SQIVND (reference sequence). The CDR3 DNA follows: TGTGCCAGTAGCGGAGGACAGGGGCGCTCTGGGGCCAACGTCCTGACTTTC. It specifies CASSGGQGRSGANVLTF.

This chain uses TRBV5-1 with TRBJ2-1, with 12 bases identical to TRBD1. Germline lookup yields CDR1 SGHRS and CDR2 YFSETQ. The ends lost 0 bases at V and 6 bases at J; junction bases unmatched: 4. CDR3 length equals 16 residues. The CDR3, as DNA: TGCGCCAGCAGCTTGGACGGGACAGGGGGCCTCAATGAGCAGTTCTTC. Encoded protein: CASSLDGTGGLNEQFF.

In its sample, this clone was seen once. The rearrangement uses TRBV6-5 and TRBJ1-2, with 7 bases fitting TRBD1. The V segment lost 8 bases and the J segment 7 bases; nucleotides outside the gene matches: 7. This CDR3 contains 12 residues. The germline gives CDR1 MNHEY, CDR2 SVGAGI. This CDR3 reads CASSRQGAGYTF. CDR3 coding DNA: TGTGCCAGCTCTCGACAGGGAGCTGGCTACACCTTC.

The V gene is TRBV14, the J gene TRBJ1-3; maybe TRBD1 (5 bases). The V gene lost 0 bases and the J gene lost 2 bases, with 17 bases spanning the gap. The CDR3 runs to 18 residues. In germline, CDR1 is SGHDN, CDR2 FVKESK. CDR3 residues: CASSQERSGGAAGNTIYF. CDR3 nucleotide sequence: TGTGCCAGCAGCCAAGAGAGGAGTGGAGGGGCAGCTGGAAACACCATATATTTT.

This chain joins TRBV4-2 and TRBJ2-1, with no clear D. The CDR3 is 16 amino acids. Germline CDR1 LGHNA, CDR2 YNFKEQ. The V end lost 0 bases, the J end lost 0 bases, and 9 bases lay between the germline ends. CDR3 sequence (DNA): TGTGCCAGCAGCCAAGATGGGAAGGGCTCCTACAATGAGCAGTTCTTC. This encodes CASSQDGKGSYNEQFF.

This chain connects TRBV7-2 to TRBJ2-5; 14 bases map to TRBD2. The V gene end was trimmed by 5 bases and the J gene end by 7 bases; junction bases not matched to a gene: 9. CDR1 is SGHTA and CDR2 is FQGNSA in the germline V gene. The CDR3 consists of 16 residues. The CDR3 DNA sequence: TGTGCCAGCAGCACCGGGACTAGCGGGGGAATCGGGACCCAGTACTTC. It is translated as CASSTGTSGGIGTQYF.

This rearrangement joins TRBV11-3 to TRBJ2-5; maybe TRBD1 (5 bases). V shed 0 bases and J shed 7 bases, with 9 bases lying between them. CDR3 length: 13 amino acids. The germline CDR1 and CDR2 sequences are SGHNT and YENEEA. DNA for the CDR3: TGTGCCAGCAGCTTAGACCTTCAGGGGACCCAGTACTTC. It is translated as CASSLDLQGTQYF.

This sequence joins TRBV27 and TRBJ1-1, with no clear D. The CDR3 length is 12 residues. Trimming took 5 bases from V and 1 from J, leaving 5 bases between them. The germline gives CDR1 MNHEY, CDR2 SMNVEV (reference sequence). In nucleotides, the CDR3 is TGTGCCAGCAGTGCCCGGAACACTGAAGCTTTCTTT. Translated, it gives CASSARNTEAFF.

CDR3 DNA sequence: TGTGCCAGTAGTACAACACCTGATTATAGCAATCAGCCCCAGCATTTT. This codes for CASSTTPDYSNQPQHF. V gene TRBV19 combines with J gene TRBJ1-5; D is undetermined. Germline CDR1 LNHDA, CDR2 SQIVND (reference sequence). This CDR3 comprises 16 residues. Trimming removed 4 bases from V and 0 bases from J, with 13 bases in between.

The genes are TRBV10-3 and TRBJ2-7; D possibly matches TRBD1 or TRBD2 (5 bases each). The CDR3 contains 13 residues. The germline V gene encodes CDR1 ENHRY and CDR2 SYGVKD. Trimming took 1 base from V and 7 from J, leaving 11 bases between them. CDR3 region: CAISELGDREQYF. CDR3 bases: TGTGCCATCAGTGAGTTGGGGGACCGAGAGCAGTACTTC.

This clone was counted a single time. Written as DNA, the CDR3 is TGTGCCAGCTCCCTTAAGCCGGGACAGGGACCTTATGGCTACACCTTC. It codes for CASSLKPGQGPYGYTF. The gene calls are TRBV18 and TRBJ1-2; 9 positions match TRBD1. The CDR3 consists of 16 residues. Germline values: CDR1 KGHSH, CDR2 LQKENI. Losses at the gene ends were 6 bases for V and 5 bases for J; bases not matched to a gene: 13.

The chain links TRBV19 to TRBJ2-3, with TRBD1 as a possible D gene (5 bases). Trimming pared 5 bases from V and 6 bases from J, leaving 15 bases between. This CDR3 is built from 14 residues. The germline V gene has CDR1 LNHDA and CDR2 SQIVND (reference sequence). The CDR3 bases are TGTGCCAGTAGTCTCGACAGACCAAGGGATACGCAGTATTTT. It encodes CASSLDRPRDTQYF.